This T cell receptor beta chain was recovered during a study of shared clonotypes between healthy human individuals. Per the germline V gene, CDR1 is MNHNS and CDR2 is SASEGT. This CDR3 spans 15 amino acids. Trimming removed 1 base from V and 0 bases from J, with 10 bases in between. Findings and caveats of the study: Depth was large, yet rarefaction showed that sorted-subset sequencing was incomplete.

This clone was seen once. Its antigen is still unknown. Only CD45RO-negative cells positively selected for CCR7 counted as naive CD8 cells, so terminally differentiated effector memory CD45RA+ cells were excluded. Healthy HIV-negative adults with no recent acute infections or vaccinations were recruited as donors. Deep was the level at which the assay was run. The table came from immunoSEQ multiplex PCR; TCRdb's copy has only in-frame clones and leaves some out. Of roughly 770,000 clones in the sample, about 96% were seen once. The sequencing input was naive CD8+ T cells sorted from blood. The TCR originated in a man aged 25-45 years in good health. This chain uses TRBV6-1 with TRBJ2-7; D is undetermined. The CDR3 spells CASSEDPFSSYEQYF. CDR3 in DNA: TGTGCCAGCAGTGAAGATCCCTTCAGCTCCTACGAGCAGTACTTC.